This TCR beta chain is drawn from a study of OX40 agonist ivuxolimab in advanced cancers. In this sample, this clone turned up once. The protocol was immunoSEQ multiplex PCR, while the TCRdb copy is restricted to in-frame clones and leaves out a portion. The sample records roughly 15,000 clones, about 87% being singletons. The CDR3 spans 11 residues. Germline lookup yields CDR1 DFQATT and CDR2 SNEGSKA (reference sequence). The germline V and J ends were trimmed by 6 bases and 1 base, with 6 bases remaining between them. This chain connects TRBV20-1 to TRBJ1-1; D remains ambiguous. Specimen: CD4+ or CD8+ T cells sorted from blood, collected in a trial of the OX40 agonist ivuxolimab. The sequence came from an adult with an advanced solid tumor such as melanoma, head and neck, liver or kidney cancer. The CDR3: CSAAGNTEAFF. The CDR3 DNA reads TGCAGTGCCGCGGGGAACACTGAAGCTTTCTTT.